This T cell receptor beta chain was identified in a study of T-cell memory formation after mild COVID-19. Background on the study: Largely, TCR clusters stayed within a single donor.

Study-wide results and caveats: A second wave expanding day 15 to 37 was CD4+-biased; contracting clones were balanced. SARS-CoV-2 specificity was not confirmed for second-wave clones peaking on day 37.

Notes on this clonotype: Its specificity is unknown. A read error may explain this, as a much larger clone is one base away.

One entry per CDR3 protein, called by TCRdb with MiXCR from the 5' RACE reads. The sample lists approximately 430,000 distinct CDR3 sequences, 20% to 30% occurring once. The source of this sequence is an adult woman who had mild COVID-19 (a few samples of this study predate the infection). Cell type and time point are not known. The sample was PBMCs or a T cell subset sorted from them (not recorded which).

In nucleotides, the CDR3 is TGTGCCAGCGGCTCCGGGACTAGCACAGATACGCAGTATTTT. Amino acid sequence: CASGSGTSTDTQYF. The chain carries TRBV6-4 and TRBJ2-3; D is possibly TRBD2 (6 bases). The CDR3 sequence is 14 residues long. V lost 8 bases and J 0 bases, leaving 12 bases between the germline ends. Germline CDR1 MRHNA, CDR2 SNTAGT.